These 23 T cell receptor beta chains came from one sample sequenced in a study of neurological immune-mediated disorders. One entry per CDR3 protein, called by TCRdb with MiXCR from the 5' RACE reads. Among roughly 46,000 distinct CDR3 sequences listed, under 2% were seen once. The sample taken for sequencing was PBMCs. The receptors stem from a woman in her thirties or forties with multiple sclerosis.

This clonotype was picked up many times. This sequence joins TRBV30 and TRBJ1-6, with 9 bases that match TRBD1. V gave up 0 bases and J gave up 9 bases; unmatched junction bases: 12. CDR1 is GTSNPN, CDR2 SVGIG, per germline (reference sequence). The CDR3 contains 17 residues. The chain's CDR3 is CAWSVAGTGRTVSPLHF. The CDR3 nucleotides are TGTGCCTGGAGTGTCGCCGGGACAGGGAGAACGGTTTCACCCCTCCACTTT.

This clonotype was observed at least ten times. The chain is built from TRBV7-6 and TRBJ2-7, with unresolved D. Germline CDR1 and CDR2: SGHVS and FNYEAQ. The CDR3 runs 14 residues. The germline V and J ends were trimmed by 2 bases and 6 bases, with 14 bases remaining between them. The CDR3, as DNA: TGTGCCAGCAGCTTATGGGTTGGTAAAGGCGAGCAGTACTTC. This codes for CASSLWVGKGEQYF.

This clonotype was observed at least ten times. The rearrangement joins TRBV20-1 to TRBJ1-2; 10 positions match TRBD1. The CDR3 consists of 13 residues. Trimming took 3 bases from V and 8 from J; bases not matched to a gene: 6. CDR1 is DFQATT and CDR2 is SNEGSKA in the germline V gene (reference sequence). CDR3 sequence reads: CSARGTGARGYTF. The CDR3 DNA is TGCAGTGCTAGGGGGACAGGGGCCAGAGGCTACACCTTC.

This clonotype came up many times. The CDR3 sequence is CSAMTSGGAGETQYF. As DNA, the CDR3 is TGCAGCGCCATGACTAGCGGGGGGGCCGGAGAGACCCAGTACTTC. The rearrangement uses TRBV29-1 and TRBJ2-5; TRBD2 matches at 14 bases. CDR1 is SQVTM, CDR2 ANQGSEA, per germline. The CDR3 contains 15 residues. The V segment lost 7 bases and the J segment 4 bases; nucleotides outside the gene matches: 8.

At least ten counts were recorded for this clonotype. This rearrangement joins TRBV5-1 to TRBJ2-7; TRBD1 agrees at 7 bases. The CDR3 is 14 amino acids. The V gene end was trimmed by 3 bases and the J gene end by 1 base; junction bases not matched to a gene: 4. The germline gives CDR1 SGHRS, CDR2 YFSETQ. The CDR3 here is CASSSDRASYEQYF. The CDR3 DNA sequence: TGCGCCAGCAGCTCCGACAGGGCTTCCTACGAGCAGTACTTC.

This clonotype was observed at least ten times. V is TRBV5-1 and J is TRBJ1-2; D possibly corresponds to TRBD1 (6 bases). The CDR3 runs to 15 residues. Germline assignment: CDR1 SGHRS and CDR2 YFSETQ. V lost 3 bases to trimming and J lost 4 bases, with 16 bases between them. The DNA for the CDR3 is TGCGCCAGCAGCTCCCGGGACAAAGAGGCCTATGGCTACACCTTC. Residues: CASSSRDKEAYGYTF.

The chain couples TRBV11-2 to TRBJ2-1, with 8 nucleotides matching TRBD2. CDR3 length: 14 residues. V dropped 8 bases and J dropped 9; count of bases not matched to a gene: 12. CDR1 and CDR2 from the germline V gene are SGHAT and FQNNGV. DNA for the CDR3: TGTGCCAGCTCGCCCCGGGGGGGTCTCGGTGAGCAGTTCTTC. This sequence encodes CASSPRGGLGEQFF.

The chain has TRBV4-2 and TRBJ2-5; 12 bases are shared with TRBD1. V trimming: 1 base; J trimming: 4 bases; junction bases outside the gene matches: 10. Germline V gene lookup returns CDR1 LGHNA and CDR2 YNFKEQ. The CDR3 is 18 amino acids. In DNA form, the CDR3 reads TGTGCCAGCAGCCAAGTTCCGGGACAGGGGGCGTCTGGAGAGACCCAGTACTTC. It yields the protein CASSQVPGQGASGETQYF.

This clonotype was seen ten or more times. V gene TRBV7-9 combines with J gene TRBJ2-1; D tentatively fits TRBD1 or TRBD2 (5 bases each). Trimming pared 11 bases from V and 5 bases from J, leaving 13 bases between. CDR1 and CDR2 (germline): SEHNR, FQNEAQ (reference sequence). This CDR3 comprises 12 residues. CDR3 nucleotide sequence: TGTGCCGGGACGGAGCTGAACAATGAGCAGTTCTTC. As protein: CAGTELNNEQFF.

This clonotype has a count of ten or more. The rearrangement joins TRBV5-1 to TRBJ2-1, with no clear D. The CDR3 covers 14 residues. In germline, CDR1 is SGHRS, CDR2 YFSETQ. Trimming removed 2 bases at V and 6 bases at J, with 12 bases between. This CDR3 reads CASSLGPGSNEQFF. CDR3 in DNA: TGCGCCAGCAGCTTAGGCCCCGGTTCCAATGAGCAGTTCTTC.

This clonotype was recorded at least ten times. The genes are TRBV20-1 and TRBJ2-3; D possibly corresponds to TRBD2 (6 bases). The CDR3 extends over 14 amino acids. From germline, CDR1 is DFQATT and CDR2 SNEGSKA (reference sequence). V was shortened by 6 bases and J by 3 bases, with 16 bases between the two germline ends. In DNA, the CDR3 is TGCAGTGCCCCGAGACTAGTGGGGACAGATACGCAGTATTTT. It yields the protein CSAPRLVGTDTQYF.

In this sample, this clonotype turned up many times. This chain uses TRBV3-1 with TRBJ2-6; 10 bases match TRBD1. V was clipped by 4 bases and J by 7 bases; unmatched bases: 7. Germline loops: CDR1 LGHDT, CDR2 YNNKEL (reference sequence). This CDR3 is built from 16 residues. The CDR3 loop reads CASSPGQGLGANVLTF. CDR3 nucleotides: TGTGCCAGCAGCCCGGGACAGGGGCTAGGAGCCAACGTCCTGACTTTC.

This clonotype was detected ten times or more. The chain combines TRBV20-1 with TRBJ2-3; D not certain. The CDR3 spans 17 residues. From germline, CDR1 is DFQATT and CDR2 SNEGSKA (reference sequence). The V end was cut by 5 bases, the J end by 2 bases, with 23 bases between. CDR3 loop: CSALGPYPPESTDTQYF. CDR3 in DNA: TGCAGTGCTCTCGGGCCTTACCCACCAGAATCCACAGATACGCAGTATTTT.

This clonotype was detected many times. The rearrangement uses TRBV7-2 and TRBJ2-3; D is perhaps TRBD1 or TRBD2 (5 bases each). CDR3 length: 16 amino acids. Between the trimmed V and J ends, which lost 4 bases and 5 bases, there was a span of 19 bases. Germline lookup yields CDR1 SGHTA and CDR2 FQGNSA. CDR3 region: CASSSQGPYTRDTQYF. The CDR3 DNA follows: TGTGCCAGCAGCTCTCAGGGACCGTACACCCGAGATACGCAGTATTTT.

As concerns this clonotype: Just one base apart from a much larger clone, this may be a read error. The CDR3 is CASTDVGPDSPLNF. The CDR3 nucleotides read TGTGCCAGCACAGACGTCGGCCCCGATTCACCCCTCAACTTT. This rearrangement joins TRBV12-3 or TRBV12-4 to TRBJ1-6; D remains unclear. This CDR3 has 14 amino acids.

This clonotype has at least ten counts. J is TRBJ2-2 and V is TRBV6-5, with TRBD1 matching 8 bases. Germline-derived CDR1 and CDR2 are MNHEY and SVGAGI. CDR3 length: 14 amino acids. The J segment lost 5 bases and the V segment lost 6 bases, leaving 5 bases of the junction unmatched. CDR3 protein: CASRRTGQTGELFF. DNA of the CDR3: TGTGCCAGCAGGCGGACAGGGCAAACCGGGGAGCTGTTTTTT.

Many counts were recorded for this clonotype. The chain carries TRBV5-1 and TRBJ1-2; no reliable D call. Germline-derived CDR1 and CDR2 are SGHRS and YFSETQ. V was pared by 1 base and J by 4 bases, with 11 bases between. The CDR3 loop spans 14 amino acids. CDR3 in amino acids: CASSLSSQPYGYTF. In DNA form, the CDR3 reads TGCGCCAGCAGCTTGTCCAGCCAACCCTATGGCTACACCTTC.

This clonotype was observed many times. This sequence joins TRBV6-6 and TRBJ2-2, with 10 bases fitting TRBD1. Germline assignment: CDR1 MNHNY and CDR2 SVGAGI (reference sequence). This CDR3 comprises 14 residues. Trimming at V came to 7 bases and at J to 4 bases, leaving 3 bases not matched to a gene. The CDR3 DNA sequence: TGTGCCAGCACCGGGACAGGGGTCACCGGGGAGCTGTTTTTT. Translated, it gives CASTGTGVTGELFF.

This clonotype was found many times. The chain combines TRBV5-6 with TRBJ1-5; TRBD1 matches at 7 bases. The V gene end was trimmed by 4 bases and the J gene end by 5 bases; junction bases not matched to a gene: 6. The CDR3 sequence is 14 residues long. The germline V gene encodes CDR1 SGHDT and CDR2 YYEEEE. CDR3 in DNA: TGTGCCAGCAGCGCAGACAGGGCTTATCAGCCCCAGCATTTT. Amino acid sequence: CASSADRAYQPQHF. The full variable domain, completed using reference TRBV5-6 and TRBJ1-5, is DAGVTQSPTHLIKTRGQQVTLRCSPKSGHDTVSWYQQALGQGPQFIFQYYEEEERQRGNFPDRFSGHQFPNYSSELNVNALLLGDSALYLCASSADRAYQPQHFGDGTRLSIL.

This clonotype was seen ten or more times. V usage is TRBV3-1 and J usage is TRBJ2-7, with D possibly matching TRBD2 (7 bases). Germline-derived CDR1 and CDR2 are LGHDT and YNNKEL (reference sequence). The CDR3 is made up of 15 amino acids. Trimming left V 3 bases short and J 6 bases short, with 18 bases between. The DNA for the CDR3 is TGTGCCAGCAGCCAGCGGGGGCTATCAGCCTCCGAGCAGTACTTC. It specifies CASSQRGLSASEQYF.

At least ten counts were recorded for this clonotype. V is TRBV11-2 and J is TRBJ2-2, with TRBD2 identical over 9 bases. The CDR3 totals 14 residues. Germline V CDR1 and CDR2: SGHAT, FQNNGV. The junction had 8 bases not matched to a gene; V was cut back by 5 bases and J by 10 bases. CDR3 loop: CASSARGGRLELFF. The CDR3 DNA reads as TGTGCCAGCAGCGCGCGGGGGGGCCGTTTGGAGCTGTTTTTT.

This clonotype has at least ten counts. The V gene is TRBV7-2, the J gene TRBJ2-4; a weak D match, TRBD1 (5 bases). Trimming cost V 4 bases and J 0 bases, with 13 bases left between them. There are 16 residues in the CDR3. Germline CDR1 reads SGHTA; CDR2 reads FQGNSA. CDR3 coding DNA: TGTGCCAGCAGCTCACAGGCATACCTAGCCAAAAACATTCAGTACTTC. This encodes CASSSQAYLAKNIQYF.

This clonotype was observed many times. The chain recombines TRBV6-1 with TRBJ2-3, with a tentative D call TRBD2 (6 bases). CDR3 length: 15 amino acids. Trimming took off 2 bases at V and 0 bases at J, with 9 bases between the two ends. Germline CDR1 and CDR2: MNHNS and SASEGT. In DNA form, the CDR3 reads TGTGCCAGCAGTGAAAGGAGGGCTAGCACAGATACGCAGTATTTT. Amino acids: CASSERRASTDTQYF.